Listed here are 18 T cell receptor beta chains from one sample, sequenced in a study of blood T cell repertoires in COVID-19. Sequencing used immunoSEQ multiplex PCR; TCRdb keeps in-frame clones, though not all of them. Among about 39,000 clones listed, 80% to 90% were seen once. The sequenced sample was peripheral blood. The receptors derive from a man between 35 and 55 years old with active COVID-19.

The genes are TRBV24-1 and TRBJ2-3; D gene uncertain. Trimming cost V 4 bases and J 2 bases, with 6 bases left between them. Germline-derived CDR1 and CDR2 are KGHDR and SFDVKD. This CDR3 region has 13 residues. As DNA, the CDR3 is TGTGCCACCAGTGACGCGAACACAGATACGCAGTATTTT. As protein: CATSDANTDTQYF.

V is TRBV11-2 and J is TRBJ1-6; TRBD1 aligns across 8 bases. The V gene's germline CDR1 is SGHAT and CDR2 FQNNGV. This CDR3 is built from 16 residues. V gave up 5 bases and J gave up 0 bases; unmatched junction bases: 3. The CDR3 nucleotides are TGTGCCAGCAGCCGACAGGGGAGCTCCTATAATTCACCCCTCCACTTT. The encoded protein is CASSRQGSSYNSPLHF. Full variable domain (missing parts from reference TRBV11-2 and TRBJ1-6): EAGVAQSPRYKIIEKRQSVAFWCNPISGHATLYWYQQILGQGPKLLIQFQNNGVVDDSQLPKDRFSAERLKGVDSTLKIQPAKLEDSAVYLCASSRQGSSYNSPLHFGNGTRLTVT.

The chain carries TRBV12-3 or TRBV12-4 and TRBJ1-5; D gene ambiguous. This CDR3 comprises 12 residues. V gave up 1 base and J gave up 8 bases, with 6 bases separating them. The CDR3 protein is CASSLDREPQHF. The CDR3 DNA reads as TGTGCCAGCAGTTTAGACCGGGAGCCCCAGCATTTT.

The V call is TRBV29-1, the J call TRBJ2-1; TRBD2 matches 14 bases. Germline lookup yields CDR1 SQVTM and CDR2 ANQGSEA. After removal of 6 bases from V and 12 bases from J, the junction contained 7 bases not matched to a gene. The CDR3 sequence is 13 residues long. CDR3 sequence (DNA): TGCAGCGTGGGACTAGCGGGAGTTGTAGGGCAGTTCTTC. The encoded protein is CSVGLAGVVGQFF.

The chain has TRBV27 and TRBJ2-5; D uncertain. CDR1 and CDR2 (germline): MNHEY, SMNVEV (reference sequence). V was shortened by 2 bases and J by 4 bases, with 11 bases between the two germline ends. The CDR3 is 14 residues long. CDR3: CASSLLSPGETQYF. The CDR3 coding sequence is TGTGCCAGCAGTTTACTGTCGCCCGGAGAGACCCAGTACTTC.

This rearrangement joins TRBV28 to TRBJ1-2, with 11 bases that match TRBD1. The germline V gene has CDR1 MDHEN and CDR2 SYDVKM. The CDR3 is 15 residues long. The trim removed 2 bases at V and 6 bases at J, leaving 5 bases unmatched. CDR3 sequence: CASSLGTGGYNGYTF. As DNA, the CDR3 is TGTGCCAGCAGTTTAGGGACAGGGGGATATAATGGCTACACCTTC.

CDR3 protein: CASSLELPLYGYTF. CDR3 in DNA: TGCGCCAGCAGCTTGGAGCTGCCACTCTATGGCTACACCTTC. This chain connects TRBV5-1 to TRBJ1-2; D ambiguous. Germline V lookup: CDR1 SGHRS, CDR2 YFSETQ. V was pared by 0 bases and J by 4 bases, with 10 bases between. There are 14 residues in the CDR3.

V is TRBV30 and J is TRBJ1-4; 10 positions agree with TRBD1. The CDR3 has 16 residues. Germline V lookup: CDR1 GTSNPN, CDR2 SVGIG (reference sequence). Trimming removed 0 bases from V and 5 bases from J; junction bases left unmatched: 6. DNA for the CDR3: TGTGCCTGGAGTGTAGGGACAGGGGTCCCGAATGAAAAACTGTTTTTT. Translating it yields CAWSVGTGVPNEKLFF.

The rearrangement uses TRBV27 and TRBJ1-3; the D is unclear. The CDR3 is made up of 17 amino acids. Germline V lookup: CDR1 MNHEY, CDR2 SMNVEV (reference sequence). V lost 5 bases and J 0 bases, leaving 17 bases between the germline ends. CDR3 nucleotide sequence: TGTGCCAGCAGTCTCAACACGCCATCCTCCTCTGGAAACACCATATATTTT. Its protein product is CASSLNTPSSSGNTIYF.

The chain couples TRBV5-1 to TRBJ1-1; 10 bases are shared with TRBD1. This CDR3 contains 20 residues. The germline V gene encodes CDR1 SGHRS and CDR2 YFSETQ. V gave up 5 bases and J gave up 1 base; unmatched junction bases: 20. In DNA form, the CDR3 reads TGCGCCAGCAGGCTGGTCCGGGGACAGGGGAACATGCAGAAGAACACTGAAGCTTTCTTT. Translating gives CASRLVRGQGNMQKNTEAFF.

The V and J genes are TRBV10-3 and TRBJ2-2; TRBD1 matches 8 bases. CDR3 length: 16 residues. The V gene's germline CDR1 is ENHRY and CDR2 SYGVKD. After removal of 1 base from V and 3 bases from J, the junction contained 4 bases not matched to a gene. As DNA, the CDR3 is TGTGCCATCAGTGAGTTTAGGACAGGGTACACCGGGGAGCTGTTTTTT. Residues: CAISEFRTGYTGELFF.

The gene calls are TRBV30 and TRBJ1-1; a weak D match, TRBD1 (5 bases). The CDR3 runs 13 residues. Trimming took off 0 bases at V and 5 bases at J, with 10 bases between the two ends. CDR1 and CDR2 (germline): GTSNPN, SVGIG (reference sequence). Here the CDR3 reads CAWSVPGRTEAFF. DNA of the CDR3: TGTGCCTGGAGTGTACCAGGGAGGACTGAAGCTTTCTTT.

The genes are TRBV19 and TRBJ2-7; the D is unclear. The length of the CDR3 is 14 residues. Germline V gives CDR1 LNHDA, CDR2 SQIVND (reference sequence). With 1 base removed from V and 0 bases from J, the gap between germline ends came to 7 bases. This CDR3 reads CASSIVGPSYEQYF. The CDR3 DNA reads TGTGCCAGTAGTATAGTGGGCCCCTCCTACGAGCAGTACTTC.

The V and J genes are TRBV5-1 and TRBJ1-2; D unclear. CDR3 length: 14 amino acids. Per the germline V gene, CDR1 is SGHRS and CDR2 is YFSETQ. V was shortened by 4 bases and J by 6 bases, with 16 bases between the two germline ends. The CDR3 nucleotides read TGCGCCAGCAGCCTGGACGAGGGATCGCATGGCTACACCTTC. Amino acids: CASSLDEGSHGYTF.

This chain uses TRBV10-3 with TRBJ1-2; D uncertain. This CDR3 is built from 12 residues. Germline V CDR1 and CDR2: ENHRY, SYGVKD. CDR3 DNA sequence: TGTGGGGTGGCGGGAGCCACCGATGGCTACACCTTC. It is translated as CGVAGATDGYTF.

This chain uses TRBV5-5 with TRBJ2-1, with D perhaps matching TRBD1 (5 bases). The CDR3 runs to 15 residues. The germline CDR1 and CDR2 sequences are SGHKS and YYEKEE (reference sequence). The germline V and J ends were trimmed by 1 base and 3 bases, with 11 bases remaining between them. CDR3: CASSLQGSIYNEQFF. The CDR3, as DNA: TGTGCCAGCAGCTTGCAGGGTTCCATCTACAATGAGCAGTTCTTC.

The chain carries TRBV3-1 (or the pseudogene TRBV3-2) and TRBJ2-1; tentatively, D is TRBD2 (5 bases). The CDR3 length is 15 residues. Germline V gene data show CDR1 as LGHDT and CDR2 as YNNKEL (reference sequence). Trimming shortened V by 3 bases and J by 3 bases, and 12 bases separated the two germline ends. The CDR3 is CASSHLSEGYNEQFF. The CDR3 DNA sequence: TGTGCCAGCAGCCATCTTAGCGAAGGCTACAATGAGCAGTTCTTC.

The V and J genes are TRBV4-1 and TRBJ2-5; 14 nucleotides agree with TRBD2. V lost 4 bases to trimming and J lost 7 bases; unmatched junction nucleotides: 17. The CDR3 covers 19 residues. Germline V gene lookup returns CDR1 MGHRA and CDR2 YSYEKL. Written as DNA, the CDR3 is TGCGCCAGCAGCCCTTTTTTGCTCCCGGGACTAGCGGGAGTGCGGACCCAGTACTTC. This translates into CASSPFLLPGLAGVRTQYF.